A single sample gave rise to the 19 T cell receptor beta chains below, sequenced in a study of blood T cells in healthy people across ages. Using a J-beta primer mix together with a sample-barcoded 5' primer, a second PCR was run for roughly 7 to 12 cycles. TCRdb processed the 5' RACE reads anew with MiXCR; each CDR3 protein has one entry. The profile shows about 1.8 million distinct CDR3 sequences, roughly 49% of them singletons. The sequenced sample consisted of blood. The receptor source for this set is a woman aged 40 to 50 in good health.

This chain connects TRBV9 to TRBJ2-5, with a weak D call TRBD2 (6 bases). The V gene lost 4 bases and the J gene lost 4 bases, with 14 bases spanning the gap. The CDR3 runs 14 residues. Germline lookup yields CDR1 SGDLS and CDR2 YYNGEE. The CDR3 DNA is TGTGCCAGCAGCCACCTCGGGGGAGGAGAGACCCAGTACTTC. Its protein is CASSHLGGGETQYF.

CDR3 coding DNA: TGTGCCAGCAGCCCCCAGCAGGGGGCTCGGGGCACTGAAGCTTTCTTT. Translated: CASSPQQGARGTEAFF. The chain has TRBV7-2 and TRBJ1-1; TRBD1 agrees at 8 bases. V lost 5 bases to trimming and J lost 4 bases; unmatched junction nucleotides: 12. In germline, CDR1 is SGHTA, CDR2 FQGNSA. The CDR3 sequence is 16 residues long.

V and J are TRBV29-1 and TRBJ1-2; 11 bases match TRBD1. The CDR3 is 12 residues long. With 2 bases clipped from V and 11 bases from J, the junction kept 4 bases outside the gene matches. Germline V gene sequence: CDR1 SQVTM, CDR2 ANQGSEA. CDR3 nucleotide sequence: TGCAGCGTTGAAAGTGGGACAGGGGGGTACACCTTC. Amino acid sequence: CSVESGTGGYTF.

The CDR3 DNA reads TGTGCCAGCAGCCCACGCCAGAGCTCCGAGACCCAGTACTTC. This encodes CASSPRQSSETQYF. This chain joins TRBV7-2 and TRBJ2-5, with D unclear. CDR1 is SGHTA, CDR2 FQGNSA, per germline. V was trimmed by 5 bases and J by 5 bases, leaving 15 bases between them. The CDR3 consists of 14 residues. Full variable domain (missing parts from reference TRBV7-2 and TRBJ2-5): GAGVSQSPSNKVTEKGKDVELRCDPISGHTALYWYRQSLGQGLEFLIYFQGNSAPDKSGLPSDRFSAERTGGSVSTLTIQRTQQEDSAVYLCASSPRQSSETQYFGPGTRLLVL.

This clonotype was observed a few times. The rearrangement links TRBV27 to TRBJ2-4; D not resolved. The DNA end is more similar to TRBJ2-7, so the J call may be wrong. CDR3 size: 14 residues. Germline-derived CDR1 and CDR2 are MNHEY and SMNVEV (reference sequence). CDR3 residues: CASSLNPGQLEQYF. In DNA, the CDR3 is TGTGCCAGCAGTTTAAACCCCGGGCAGCTCGAGCAGTACTTC.

The rearrangement links TRBV7-9 to TRBJ2-3; 14 bases line up with TRBD2. In germline, CDR1 is SEHNR, CDR2 FQNEAQ (reference sequence). V was pared by 5 bases and J by 0 bases, with 13 bases of the junction left unmatched. The CDR3 is 20 residues long. The CDR3 region is CASSPTGLAGVGGSTDTQYF. DNA of the CDR3: TGTGCCAGCAGCCCGACGGGACTAGCGGGGGTTGGTGGCAGCACAGATACGCAGTATTTT.

This clonotype showed up just a few times. The V and J genes are TRBV7-9 and TRBJ2-4; D may be TRBD1 (6 bases). The J call is doubtful: the DNA matches TRBJ2-7 better. The CDR3 contains 15 residues. Germline loops: CDR1 SEHNR, CDR2 FQNEAQ (reference sequence). The CDR3 sequence is CASSSATIRGGEQYF. CDR3 sequence (DNA): TGTGCCAGCAGCTCCGCTACAATAAGAGGGGGCGAGCAGTACTTC.

This clonotype turned up a few times. The chain couples TRBV7-9 to TRBJ2-7; 8 bases line up with TRBD1. The DNA end is more similar to TRBJ2-5, so the J call may be wrong. Germline CDR1 SEHNR, CDR2 FQNEAQ (reference sequence). The CDR3 is made up of 15 amino acids. CDR3 sequence reads: CASSLTRTGIETQYF. CDR3 in DNA: TGTGCCAGCAGCTTAACTAGGACAGGGATAGAGACCCAGTACTTC.

This clonotype was counted between two and nine times. This chain joins TRBV20-1 and TRBJ2-4, with D unclear. V gave up 0 bases and J gave up 6 bases, with 9 bases separating them. This CDR3 has 13 amino acids. Germline assignment: CDR1 DFQATT and CDR2 SNEGSKA (reference sequence). As DNA, the CDR3 is TGCAGTGCTAGAGATTCGGGCCTAAACATTCAGTACTTC. Its protein product is CSARDSGLNIQYF.

In this sample, this clonotype turned up once. V gene TRBV29-1 combines with J gene TRBJ1-2; 8 nucleotides align to TRBD1. J lost 8 bases, V lost 3 bases, and 11 bases had no gene match. Germline loops: CDR1 SQVTM, CDR2 ANQGSEA. This CDR3 is built from 14 residues. CDR3 region: CSVEGGRGLHGYTF. DNA for the CDR3: TGCAGCGTTGAGGGGGGCAGGGGGCTTCACGGCTACACCTTC. Complete variable domain (other parts from reference TRBV29-1 and TRBJ1-2): SAVISQKPSRDICQRGTSLTIQCQVDSQVTMMFWYRQQPGQSLTLIATANQGSEATYESGFVIDKFPISRPNLTFSTLTVSNMSPEDSSIYLCSVEGGRGLHGYTFGSGTRLTVV.

This clonotype was found a few times. V gene TRBV28 combines with J gene TRBJ2-3; possible D gene TRBD1, 6 bases. Germline V gene sequence: CDR1 MDHEN, CDR2 SYDVKM. The CDR3 spans 14 residues. Trimming took 5 bases from V and 1 from J, leaving 10 bases between them. This chain's CDR3 is CASSTPGGTDTQYF. The DNA of the CDR3 is TGTGCCAGCAGTACTCCAGGGGGCACAGATACGCAGTATTTT.

The chain carries TRBV28 and TRBJ1-2, with 8 bases lining up with TRBD1. CDR3 length: 16 residues. The V segment lost 5 bases and the J segment 3 bases; nucleotides outside the gene matches: 11. Germline V gives CDR1 MDHEN, CDR2 SYDVKM. The CDR3 DNA sequence: TGTGCCAGCAGTACCGCTGGACAGGGAAGATACTATGGCTACACCTTC. Translating it yields CASSTAGQGRYYGYTF.

This clonotype was observed once. The conserved final phenylalanine or tryptophan is absent from the CDR3, which likely points to a read error. The CDR3 DNA reads as TGCGCCAGCAGCCAAGCGTCGGGAGCCTCCTACAATGAGCAGTTCTTA. Its translation is CASSQASGASYNEQFL. V is TRBV4-3 and J is TRBJ2-1; tentative D call: TRBD2 (6 bases). V was clipped by 1 base and J by 0 bases, with 10 bases between them. CDR3 length: 16 residues. CDR1 is LGHNA, CDR2 YSLEER, per germline.

The V gene is TRBV14, the J gene TRBJ2-5; D is unresolved. Germline V gene lookup returns CDR1 SGHDN and CDR2 FVKESK. This CDR3 has 11 residues. The ends were cut back, 3 bases at V and 7 bases at J, with 6 bases in the middle. The CDR3 sequence: CASSHIGTQYF. CDR3 nucleotide sequence: TGTGCCAGCAGCCATATCGGGACCCAGTACTTC.

Only a few counts were recorded for this clonotype. V usage is TRBV2 and J usage is TRBJ2-3; 8 nucleotides align to TRBD2. The germline CDR1 and CDR2 sequences are SNHLY and FYNNEI. The CDR3 covers 14 residues. V trimming: 4 bases; J trimming: 5 bases; junction bases outside the gene matches: 5. CDR3 nucleotide sequence: TGTGCCAGCAGTGTGACGGGGGGGCGAGATACGCAGTATTTT. Translated: CASSVTGGRDTQYF.

This clonotype was seen only a few times. V is TRBV29-1 and J is TRBJ2-1; TRBD2 matches at 8 bases. The germline CDR1 and CDR2 sequences are SQVTM and ANQGSEA. The CDR3 covers 14 residues. V dropped 5 bases and J dropped 7; count of bases not matched to a gene: 10. This CDR3 reads CSVRSGASGNEQFF. CDR3 in DNA: TGCAGCGTTCGCTCGGGGGCTAGCGGGAATGAGCAGTTCTTC.

This chain joins TRBV10-3 and TRBJ2-5; D is possibly TRBD1 or TRBD2 (5 bases each). The V and J ends lost 4 bases and 4 bases respectively, with 19 bases between them. Germline CDR1 and CDR2: ENHRY and SYGVKD. The CDR3 is 16 amino acids. The CDR3 here is CAISAPLGAGRETQYF. CDR3 DNA sequence: TGTGCCATCAGTGCTCCCTTAGGGGCAGGGAGAGAGACCCAGTACTTC.

V usage is TRBV4-2 and J usage is TRBJ2-3; 9 bases agree with TRBD2. V lost 1 base to trimming and J lost 2 bases; unmatched junction nucleotides: 7. The CDR3 contains 17 residues. Germline CDR1 is LGHNA and CDR2 is YNFKEQ. The DNA of the CDR3 is TGTGCCAGCAGCCAAGTGGGGCGGGGGGGCATCACAGATACGCAGTATTTT. It specifies CASSQVGRGGITDTQYF.

The V gene is TRBV11-1, the J gene TRBJ2-3, with 8 bases aligning to TRBD1. The J segment lost 1 base and the V segment lost 8 bases, leaving 11 bases of the junction unmatched. Germline CDR1 is SGHAT and CDR2 is FQDESV (reference sequence). The CDR3 extends over 16 amino acids. The CDR3: CASGARDRRRTDTQYF. CDR3 DNA: TGTGCCAGCGGCGCACGGGACAGGCGACGCACAGATACGCAGTATTTT.